What follows is one T cell receptor beta chain and its context. Its antigen is not identified. This record comes from a study of T cells in Graves' hyperthyroidism and ophthalmopathy. Overall study findings and caveats: Model output signaled ophthalmopathy a median approximately six months ahead of onset. Among clonotypes expanded in thyroid above 0.001, most were also found in blood.

Patients were excluded because of uncontrolled infection, other autoimmune disease, pregnancy or lactation. The source material, RNA transcripts, was used to amplify TCR beta CDR3 regions. A first-round RT-PCR of the TCR CDR3 used the HTBI primer set. TCRdb re-analysed the multiplex PCR reads in MiXCR, keeping a single row per CDR3 protein. The sample lists 640,000 or so distinct CDR3 sequences; approximately 15% were seen once. Per germline, CDR1 SGHDN and CDR2 FVKESK. This CDR3 is 17 amino acids long. Trimming removed 2 bases at V and 5 bases at J, with 22 bases between. This receptor was taken from a woman under 30 with Graves' ophthalmopathy. This sequence joins TRBV14 and TRBJ2-7; D might be TRBD1 or TRBD2, each matching 6 bases. Sequencing was performed on blood. CDR3: CASSQRGALQRVHEQYF. The CDR3 DNA reads TGTGCCAGCAGCCAAAGGGGGGCCCTCCAGAGGGTCCACGAGCAGTACTTC.